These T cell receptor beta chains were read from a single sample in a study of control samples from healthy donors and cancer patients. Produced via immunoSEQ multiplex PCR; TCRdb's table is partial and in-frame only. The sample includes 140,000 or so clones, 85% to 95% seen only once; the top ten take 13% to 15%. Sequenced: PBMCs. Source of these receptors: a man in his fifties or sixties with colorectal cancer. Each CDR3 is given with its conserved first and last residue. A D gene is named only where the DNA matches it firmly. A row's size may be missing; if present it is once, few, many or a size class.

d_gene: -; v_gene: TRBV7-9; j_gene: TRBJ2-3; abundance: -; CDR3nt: TGTGCCAGCAGCCTCCGTGAGGTTAGCCCCGATACGCAGTATTTT; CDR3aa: CASSLREVSPDTQYF
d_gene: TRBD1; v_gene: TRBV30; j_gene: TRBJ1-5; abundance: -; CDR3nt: TGTGCCTGGAGTGTACAGGGGACCCAGCCCCAGCATTTT; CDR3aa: CAWSVQGTQPQHF
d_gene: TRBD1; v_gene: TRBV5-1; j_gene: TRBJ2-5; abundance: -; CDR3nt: TGCGCCAGCAGCCCAACCGGGACAGGGCAAGAGACCCAGTACTTC; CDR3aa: CASSPTGTGQETQYF
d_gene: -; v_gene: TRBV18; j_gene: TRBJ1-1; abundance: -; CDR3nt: TGTGCCAGCTCACAGGTGAACACTGAAGCTTTCTTT; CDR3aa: CASSQVNTEAFF
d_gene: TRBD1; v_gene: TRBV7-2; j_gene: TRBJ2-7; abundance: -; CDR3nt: TGTGCCAGCAGCCGCCGACAGGGCGTAGGGTCCTACGAGCAGTACTTC; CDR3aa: CASSRRQGVGSYEQYF
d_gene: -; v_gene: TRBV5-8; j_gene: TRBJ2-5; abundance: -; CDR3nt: TGTGCCAGCAGCCGTTTGGACAGCCAAGAGACCCAGTACTTC; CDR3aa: CASSRLDSQETQYF
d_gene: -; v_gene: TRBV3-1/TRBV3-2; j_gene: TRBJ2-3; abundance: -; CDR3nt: TGTGCCAGCAGCCAAGATAGCGCAGATACGCAGTATTTT; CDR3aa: CASSQDSADTQYF
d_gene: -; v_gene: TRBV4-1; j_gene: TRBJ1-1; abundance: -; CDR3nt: TGCGCCAGCAGCCAAGGGCGAGGATTGAACACTGAAGCTTTCTTT; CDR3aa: CASSQGRGLNTEAFF
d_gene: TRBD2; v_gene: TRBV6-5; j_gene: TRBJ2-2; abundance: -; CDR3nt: TGTGCCAGCACCGGGCGGGGGGTAGACCGGGAGCTGTTTTTT; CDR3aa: CASTGRGVDRELFF
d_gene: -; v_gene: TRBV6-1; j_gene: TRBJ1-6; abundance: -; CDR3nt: TGTGCCAGCAGTGAGAACCACATAACGGATTCACCCCTCCACTTT; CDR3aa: CASSENHITDSPLHF
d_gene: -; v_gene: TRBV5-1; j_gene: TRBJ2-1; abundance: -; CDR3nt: TGCGCCAGCAGCGTAGGGACCCCGACTTACAATGAGCAGTTCTTC; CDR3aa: CASSVGTPTYNEQFF
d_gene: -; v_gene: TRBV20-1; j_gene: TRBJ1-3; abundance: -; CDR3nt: TGCAGTGCTATGTGGCACACCATATATTTT; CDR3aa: CSAMWHTIYF
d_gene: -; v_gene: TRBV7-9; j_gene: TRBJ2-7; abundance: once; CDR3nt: TGTGCCAGCAGCCGAGGGCCAGGGATGGAATACGAGCAGTACTTC; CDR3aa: CASSRGPGMEYEQYF
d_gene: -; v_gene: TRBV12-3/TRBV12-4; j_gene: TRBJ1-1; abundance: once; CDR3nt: TGTGCCAGCATTCTCAGATTAAACACTGAAGCTTTCTTT; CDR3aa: CASILRLNTEAFF
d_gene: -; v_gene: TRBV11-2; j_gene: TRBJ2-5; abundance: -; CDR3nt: TGTGCCAGCAGCTTAGTAGGTAGTGTGGGGACCCAGTACTTC; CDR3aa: CASSLVGSVGTQYF
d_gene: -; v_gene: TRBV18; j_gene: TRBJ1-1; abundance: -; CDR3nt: TGTGCCAGCTCAGCATTCGGGACTGAAGCTTTCTTT; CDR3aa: CASSAFGTEAFF
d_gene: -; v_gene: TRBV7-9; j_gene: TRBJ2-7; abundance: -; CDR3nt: TGTGCCAGCAGCTTAGGAGGGTCGGGGGTGACCTACGAGCAGTACTTC; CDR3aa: CASSLGGSGVTYEQYF
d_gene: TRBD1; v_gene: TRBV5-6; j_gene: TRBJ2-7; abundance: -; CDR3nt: TGTGCCAGCAGAAATCGACAGGGGTACGAGCAGTACTTC; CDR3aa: CASRNRQGYEQYF
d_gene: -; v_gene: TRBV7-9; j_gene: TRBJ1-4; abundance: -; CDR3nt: TGTGCCAGCAGCATAAATGAAAAACTGTTTTTT; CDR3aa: CASSINEKLFF
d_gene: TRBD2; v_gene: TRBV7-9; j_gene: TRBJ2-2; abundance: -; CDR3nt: TGTGCCAGCAGCTTAGAAGCGGGGGGGAACACCGGGGAGCTGTTTTTT; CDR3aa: CASSLEAGGNTGELFF